This passage covers 2 T cell receptor beta chains from one sample sequenced in a study of hypomethylating agent response in myelodysplastic syndrome. Produced via immunoSEQ multiplex PCR; TCRdb's table is partial and in-frame only. The table has 2,900 or so clones, 79% seen once. The sample consisted of bone marrow, taken before or after starting hypomethylating agent treatment for myelodysplastic syndrome (not recorded which). These receptors were collected from a human donor with myelodysplastic syndrome.

This clone was picked up a small number of times. The chain carries TRBV5-1 and TRBJ1-3; unclear D gene. V lost 4 bases to trimming and J lost 0 bases, with 11 bases between them. The germline V gene encodes CDR1 SGHRS and CDR2 YFSETQ. The CDR3 totals 15 residues. The CDR3 DNA is TGCGCCAGCAGCCCACAAGGAAGCTCTGGAAACACCATATATTTT. Translating it yields CASSPQGSSGNTIYF.

This clone occurred a few times. This chain connects TRBV5-1 to TRBJ2-7, with 7 nucleotides matching TRBD2. The germline V gene encodes CDR1 SGHRS and CDR2 YFSETQ. The CDR3 extends over 13 amino acids. The V and J ends lost 4 bases and 7 bases, in that order; junction bases with no gene match: 8. DNA of the CDR3: TGCGCCAGCAGCCCCGGACTAGTAACGGAGCAGTACTTC. This translates into CASSPGLVTEQYF.